The 23 T cell receptor beta chains below all came from one sample that was sequenced in a study of OX40 agonist ivuxolimab in advanced cancers. The data were produced by immunoSEQ multiplex PCR, yet TCRdb's version contains in-frame clones alone and is incomplete. The sample lists 53,000 or so clones, 86% occurring once. This specimen consisted of CD4+ or CD8+ T cells sorted from blood, obtained in a trial of the OX40 agonist ivuxolimab. Every receptor here comes from an adult with an advanced solid tumor such as melanoma, head and neck, liver or kidney cancer.

The chain recombines TRBV18 with TRBJ2-7; D is undetermined. Germline CDR1 is KGHSH and CDR2 is LQKENI. This CDR3 comprises 14 residues. Trimming removed 3 bases from V and 3 bases from J, with 12 bases in between. CDR3: CASSPPIGNYEQYF. The CDR3 nucleotides read TGTGCCAGCTCACCTCCAATAGGGAACTACGAGCAGTACTTC.

V usage is TRBV7-9 and J usage is TRBJ2-7; D is undetermined. Germline assignment: CDR1 SEHNR and CDR2 FQNEAQ (reference sequence). The CDR3 is 13 amino acids. Trimming left V 7 bases short and J 3 bases short, with 13 bases between. The CDR3 region has the DNA TGTGCCAGCACCGGGTGGCAGATCTACGAGCAGTACTTC. As protein: CASTGWQIYEQYF.

V usage is TRBV18 and J usage is TRBJ2-1; the D gene could be TRBD1 or TRBD2 (5 bases each). The germline V and J ends were trimmed by 3 bases and 4 bases, with 13 bases remaining between them. From germline, CDR1 is KGHSH and CDR2 LQKENI. The CDR3 length is 15 residues. The CDR3, as DNA: TGTGCCAGCTCACCCCCCATGGGGGTGTACAATGAGCAGTTCTTC. Its translation: CASSPPMGVYNEQFF.

This chain links TRBV6-1 with TRBJ2-7; no definite D call. Deletions cut 2 bases from V and 1 base from J, with 12 bases between. Germline V gene sequence: CDR1 MNHNS, CDR2 SASEGT. CDR3 size: 15 residues. The CDR3 spells CASSEYSSSSYEQYF. The CDR3 nucleotides are TGTGCCAGCAGTGAATATAGCTCGTCGTCCTACGAGCAGTACTTC.

The rearrangement joins TRBV7-8 to TRBJ2-7, with 12 bases aligning to TRBD2. The CDR3 covers 14 residues. V lost 5 bases to trimming and J lost 7 bases; unmatched junction nucleotides: 6. Germline V gene data show CDR1 as SGHVS and CDR2 as FQNEAQ. CDR3 loop: CASSRLAGVREQYF. CDR3 DNA: TGTGCCAGCAGCCGACTAGCGGGAGTACGTGAGCAGTACTTC. Complete variable domain (other parts from reference TRBV7-8 and TRBJ2-7): GAGVSQSPRYKVAKRGQDVALRCDPISGHVSLFWYQQALGQGPEFLTYFQNEAQLDKSGLPSDRFFAERPEGSVSTLKIQRTQQEDSAVYLCASSRLAGVREQYFGPGTRLTVT.

The V gene is TRBV11-2, the J gene TRBJ1-5; D gene uncertain. Trimming shortened V by 3 bases and J by 5 bases, and 11 bases separated the two germline ends. The germline CDR1 and CDR2 sequences are SGHAT and FQNNGV. This CDR3 is built from 14 residues. The DNA of the CDR3 is TGTGCCAGCAGCTTGTTTACCACGGATCAGCCCCAGCATTTT. Encoded protein: CASSLFTTDQPQHF.

The chain carries TRBV5-1 and TRBJ2-1; D is undetermined. This CDR3 has 14 amino acids. V shed 0 bases and J shed 2 bases, with 6 bases lying between them. Per germline, CDR1 SGHRS and CDR2 YFSETQ. CDR3 region: CASSLASAYNEQFF. The CDR3 coding sequence is TGCGCCAGCAGCTTGGCCTCCGCCTACAATGAGCAGTTCTTC.

This chain joins TRBV5-1 and TRBJ2-1, with D perhaps matching TRBD1 (6 bases). Germline V gene lookup returns CDR1 SGHRS and CDR2 YFSETQ. The CDR3 is 14 residues long. V was shortened by 6 bases and J by 5 bases, with 15 bases between the two germline ends. The CDR3 loop is CASNSGTLNNEQFF. The CDR3 nucleotides read TGCGCCAGCAACTCCGGGACACTCAACAATGAGCAGTTCTTC.

The J gene is TRBJ2-3, the V gene TRBV19; 8 bases fit TRBD1. The CDR3 spans 15 residues. J gave up 6 bases and V 1 base, and 6 bases lay outside the gene matches. CDR1 is LNHDA, CDR2 SQIVND, per germline (reference sequence). The CDR3 DNA sequence: TGTGCCAGTAGTATAGGGACAGGGAAATGGGATACGCAGTATTTT. It specifies CASSIGTGKWDTQYF. Full variable domain (rest looked up from reference TRBV19 and TRBJ2-3): DGGITQSPKYLFRKEGQNVTLSCEQNLNHDAMYWYRQDPGQGLRLIYYSQIVNDFQKGDIAEGYSVSREKKESFPLTVTSAQKNPTAFYLCASSIGTGKWDTQYFGPGTRLTVL.

This clone was observed a handful of times. V gene TRBV28 combines with J gene TRBJ1-4, with D maybe TRBD1 (5 bases). Trimming shortened V by 4 bases and J by 7 bases, and 16 bases separated the two germline ends. CDR3 length: 15 amino acids. From germline, CDR1 is MDHEN and CDR2 SYDVKM. The CDR3 sequence: CASSYGSGRSEKLFF. The CDR3 DNA reads as TGTGCCAGCAGTTACGGTTCAGGGCGGAGTGAAAAACTGTTTTTT.

Here the CDR3 DNA reads TGTGCCAGCAGACGGGAGAGGCAAGAGACCCAGTACTTC. It codes for CASRRERQETQYF. The rearrangement joins TRBV28 to TRBJ2-5; weak D call: TRBD2 (6 bases). The germline V and J ends were trimmed by 6 bases and 2 bases, with 10 bases remaining between them. The CDR3 spans 13 residues. CDR1 MDHEN and CDR2 SYDVKM come from the germline V gene.

J is TRBJ1-4 and V is TRBV5-4; D gene ambiguous. The germline gives CDR1 SGHNT, CDR2 YYREEE (reference sequence). This CDR3 is built from 15 residues. The germline V and J ends were trimmed by 6 bases and 0 bases, with 12 bases remaining between them. The CDR3 DNA reads as TGTGCCAGCACCCGTGTCGGCGCAACTAATGAAAAACTGTTTTTT. Its protein product is CASTRVGATNEKLFF. Variable domain in full (rest from reference TRBV5-4 and TRBJ1-4): ETGVTQSPTHLIKTRGQQVTLRCSSQSGHNTVSWYQQALGQGPQFIFQYYREEENGRGNFPPRFSGLQFPNYSSELNVNALELDDSALYLCASTRVGATNEKLFFGSGTQLSVL.

The rearrangement uses TRBV5-4 and TRBJ1-1; 10 nucleotides agree with TRBD1. Germline CDR1 SGHNT, CDR2 YYREEE (reference sequence). Trimming removed 4 bases from V and 4 bases from J; junction bases left unmatched: 7. The CDR3 sequence is 15 residues long. CDR3 DNA: TGTGCCAGCAGCCCCCCTGGGACAGGGGCCACTGAAGCTTTCTTT. Protein: CASSPPGTGATEAFF.

This chain connects TRBV19 to TRBJ2-4; perhaps TRBD2 as D (6 bases). The CDR3 spans 16 residues. Germline V CDR1 and CDR2: LNHDA, SQIVND (reference sequence). The germline V and J ends were trimmed by 5 bases and 0 bases, with 14 bases remaining between them. CDR3 DNA sequence: TGTGCCAGTAGTTCCTCGGGGGTGCTAGCCAAAAACATTCAGTACTTC. As protein: CASSSSGVLAKNIQYF.

V gene TRBV29-1 combines with J gene TRBJ1-2, with D perhaps TRBD1 (5 bases). V was clipped by 2 bases and J by 2 bases, with 12 bases between them. This CDR3 comprises 14 residues. CDR1 is SQVTM, CDR2 ANQGSEA, per germline. This CDR3 reads CSVESAGSNYGYTF. The CDR3 DNA is TGCAGCGTTGAATCGGCAGGGTCCAACTATGGCTACACCTTC.

This clone was found a few times. The chain links TRBV19 to TRBJ2-4; no reliable D call. The CDR3 extends over 12 amino acids. CDR1 and CDR2 (germline): LNHDA, SQIVND (reference sequence). V lost 5 bases, J lost 8 bases, and 10 bases lay in between. The CDR3 DNA reads as TGTGCCAGTAGTCCCGGCCGGGACATTCAGTACTTC. Translation: CASSPGRDIQYF.

This clone came up once. The chain links TRBV7-8 to TRBJ2-1; D is undetermined. Germline values: CDR1 SGHVS, CDR2 FQNEAQ. This CDR3 has 12 residues. Trimming took off 5 bases at V and 8 bases at J, with 10 bases between the two ends. CDR3 nucleotides: TGTGCCAGCAGCCCCACCCGGCATGAGCAGTTCTTC. It translates to CASSPTRHEQFF.

CDR3 in amino acids: CASSQSVGGFEKLFF. The CDR3 DNA reads TGCGCCAGCAGCCAATCGGTAGGAGGGTTCGAAAAACTGTTTTTT. The chain combines TRBV4-1 with TRBJ1-4, with D unresolved. The V end was cut by 2 bases, the J end by 8 bases, with 15 bases between. Germline loops: CDR1 MGHRA, CDR2 YSYEKL. The CDR3 is 15 amino acids.

J is TRBJ1-5 and V is TRBV28; D unclear. Germline CDR1 MDHEN, CDR2 SYDVKM. Trimming pared 6 bases from V and 0 bases from J, leaving 6 bases between. The CDR3 runs to 13 residues. The CDR3 region has the DNA TGTGCCAGCAGGGGTCATAGCAATCAGCCCCAGCATTTT. Its translation is CASRGHSNQPQHF.

The gene calls are TRBV19 and TRBJ2-2; D might be TRBD1 or TRBD2, each matching 5 bases. The CDR3 runs 17 residues. Trimming cost V 0 bases and J 4 bases, with 15 bases left between them. CDR1 and CDR2 from the germline V gene are LNHDA and SQIVND (reference sequence). Written as DNA, the CDR3 is TGTGCCAGTAGTATAGATTCGGACACGGCGGGCACCGGGGAGCTGTTTTTT. It specifies CASSIDSDTAGTGELFF.

V usage is TRBV6-1 and J usage is TRBJ1-1; weak D call: TRBD1 (6 bases). Germline CDR1 MNHNS, CDR2 SASEGT. Trimming left V 6 bases short and J 4 bases short, with 15 bases between. The CDR3 extends over 14 amino acids. The CDR3 loop is CASSRPTGSTEAFF. In DNA form, the CDR3 reads TGTGCCAGCAGCCGTCCGACAGGATCCACTGAAGCTTTCTTT.

The V gene is TRBV10-3, the J gene TRBJ2-3; D call uncertain. V dropped 2 bases and J dropped 11 bases, with 11 bases sitting between them. Germline V gene sequence: CDR1 ENHRY, CDR2 SYGVKD. This CDR3 comprises 12 residues. Here the CDR3 DNA reads TGTGCCATCAGTGAGGGGGTGGAATGGCAGTATTTT. Its protein product is CAISEGVEWQYF.

The chain links TRBV27 to TRBJ2-1, with no clear D. Per the germline V gene, CDR1 is MNHEY and CDR2 is SMNVEV (reference sequence). Trimming pared 0 bases from V and 7 bases from J, leaving 4 bases between. This CDR3 is built from 12 residues. This CDR3 is CASSLSGNEQFF. The CDR3 nucleotides read TGTGCCAGCAGTTTATCGGGAAATGAGCAGTTCTTC.